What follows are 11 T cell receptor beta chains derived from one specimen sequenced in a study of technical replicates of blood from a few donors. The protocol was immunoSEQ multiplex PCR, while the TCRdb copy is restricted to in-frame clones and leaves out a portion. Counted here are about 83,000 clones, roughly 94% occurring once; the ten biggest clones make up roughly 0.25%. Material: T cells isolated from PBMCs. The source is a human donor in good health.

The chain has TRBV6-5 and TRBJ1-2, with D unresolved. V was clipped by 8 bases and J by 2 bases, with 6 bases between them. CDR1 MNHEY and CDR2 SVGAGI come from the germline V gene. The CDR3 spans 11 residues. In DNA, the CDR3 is TGTGCCAGCCGCAGGAACTATGGCTACACCTTC. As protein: CASRRNYGYTF.

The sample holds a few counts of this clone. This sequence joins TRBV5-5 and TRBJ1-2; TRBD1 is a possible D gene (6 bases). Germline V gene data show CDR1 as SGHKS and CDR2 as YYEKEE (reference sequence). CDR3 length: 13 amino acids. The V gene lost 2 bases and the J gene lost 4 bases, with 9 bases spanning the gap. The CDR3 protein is CASSFLDSYGYTF. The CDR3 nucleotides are TGTGCCAGCAGCTTCCTGGACAGCTATGGCTACACCTTC.

CDR3 residues: CASTPTGAYGYTF. CDR3 sequence (DNA): TGTGCCAGCACTCCGACAGGGGCTTATGGCTACACCTTC. The chain uses TRBV6-6 and TRBJ1-2, with 8 bases identical to TRBD1. In germline, CDR1 is MNHNY, CDR2 SVGAGI (reference sequence). This CDR3 has 13 amino acids. V lost 7 bases, J lost 5 bases, and 6 bases stayed unmatched.

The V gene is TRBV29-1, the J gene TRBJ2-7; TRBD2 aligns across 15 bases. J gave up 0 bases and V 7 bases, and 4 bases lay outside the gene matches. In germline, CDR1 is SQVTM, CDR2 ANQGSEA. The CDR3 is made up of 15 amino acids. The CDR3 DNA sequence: TGCAGCGGAGGGACTAGCGGGGGGAGCTCCTACGAGCAGTACTTC. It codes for CSGGTSGGSSYEQYF.

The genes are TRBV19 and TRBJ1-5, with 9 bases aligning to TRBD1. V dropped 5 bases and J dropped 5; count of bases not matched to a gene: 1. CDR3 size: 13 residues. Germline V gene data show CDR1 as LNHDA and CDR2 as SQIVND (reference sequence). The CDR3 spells CASSGTGHQPQHF. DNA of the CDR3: TGTGCCAGTAGTGGGACAGGGCATCAGCCCCAGCATTTT.

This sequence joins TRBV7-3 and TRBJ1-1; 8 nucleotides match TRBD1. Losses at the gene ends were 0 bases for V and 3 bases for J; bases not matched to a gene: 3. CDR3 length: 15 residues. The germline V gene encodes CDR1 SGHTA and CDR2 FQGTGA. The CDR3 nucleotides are TGTGCCAGCAGCTTAACGGCAGGGGGCTACACTGAAGCTTTCTTT. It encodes CASSLTAGGYTEAFF.

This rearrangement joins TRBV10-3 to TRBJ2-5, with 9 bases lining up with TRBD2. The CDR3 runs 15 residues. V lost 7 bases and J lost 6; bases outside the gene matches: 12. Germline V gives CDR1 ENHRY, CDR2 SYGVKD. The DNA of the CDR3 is TGTGCCATCAACGGAGGGCGGGAGGGGCAGAAGACCCAGTACTTC. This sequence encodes CAINGGREGQKTQYF.

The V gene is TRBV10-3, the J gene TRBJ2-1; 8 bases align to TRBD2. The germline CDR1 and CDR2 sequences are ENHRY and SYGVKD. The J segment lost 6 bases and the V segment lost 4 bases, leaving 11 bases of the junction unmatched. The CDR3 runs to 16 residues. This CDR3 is CAISVTLAEDGNEQFF. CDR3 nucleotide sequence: TGTGCCATCAGTGTGACACTAGCGGAGGATGGCAATGAGCAGTTCTTC.

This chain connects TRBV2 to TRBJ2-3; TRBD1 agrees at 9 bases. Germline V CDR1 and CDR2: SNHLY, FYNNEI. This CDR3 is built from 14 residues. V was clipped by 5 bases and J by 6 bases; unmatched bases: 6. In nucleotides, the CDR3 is TGTGCCAGCAGTCGACAGGGGGTTGAGGATACGCAGTATTTT. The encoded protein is CASSRQGVEDTQYF.

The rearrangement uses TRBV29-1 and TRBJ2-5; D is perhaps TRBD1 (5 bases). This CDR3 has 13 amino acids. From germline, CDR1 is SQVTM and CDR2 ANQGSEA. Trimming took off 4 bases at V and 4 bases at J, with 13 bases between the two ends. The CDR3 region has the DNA TGCAGCGTTGCCGAACAGGACCGAGAGACCCAGTACTTC. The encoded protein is CSVAEQDRETQYF.

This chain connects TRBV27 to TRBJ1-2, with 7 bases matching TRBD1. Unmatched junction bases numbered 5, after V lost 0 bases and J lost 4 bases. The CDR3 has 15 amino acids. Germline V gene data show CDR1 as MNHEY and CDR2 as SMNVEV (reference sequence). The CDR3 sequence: CASSLSGGAFYGYTF. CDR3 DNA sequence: TGTGCCAGCAGTTTATCAGGGGGCGCCTTCTATGGCTACACCTTC.